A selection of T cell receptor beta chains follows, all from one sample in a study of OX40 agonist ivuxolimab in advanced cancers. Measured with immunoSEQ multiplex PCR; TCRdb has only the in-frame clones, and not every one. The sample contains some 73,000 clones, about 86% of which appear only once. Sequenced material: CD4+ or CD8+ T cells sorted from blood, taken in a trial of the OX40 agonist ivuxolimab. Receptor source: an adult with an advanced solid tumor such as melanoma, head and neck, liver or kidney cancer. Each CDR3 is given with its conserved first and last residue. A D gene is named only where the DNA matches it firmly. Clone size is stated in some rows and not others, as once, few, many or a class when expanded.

TGTGCCAGCAGTCGCGGACTAATGGGCGAGCAGTACTTC	CASSRGLMGEQYF	.	.	TRBV6-5	TRBJ2-7
TGTGCCAGCAGTTCAGGGGGCCACGAGCAGTACTTC	CASSSGGHEQYF	TRBD1	once	TRBV6-5	TRBJ2-7
TGCGCCAGCAGCTTGACGGGGGGAAACACCGGGGAGCTGTTTTTT	CASSLTGGNTGELFF	TRBD2	.	TRBV5-1	TRBJ2-2
TGCGCCAGCAGCCCATTAAGTGCCAGGGCGACAGATACGCAGTATTTT	CASSPLSARATDTQYF	.	.	TRBV5-1	TRBJ2-3
TGTGCCACCTTAAGACTAGCGGGAGCCAATGAGCAGTTCTTC	CATLRLAGANEQFF	TRBD2	few	TRBV10-3	TRBJ2-1
TGTGCCAGCAGTACCTCCCTAGGGGCAGATGGCTACACCTTC	CASSTSLGADGYTF	.	.	TRBV2	TRBJ1-2
TGTGCCAGCAGCTTAGTAACAGAGGGTCGCGGGGAGCTGTTTTTT	CASSLVTEGRGELFF	.	once	TRBV7-8	TRBJ2-2
TGTGCCAGCAGGCCGGGTAGCCGGCGGCAGTACTTC	CASRPGSRRQYF	.	.	TRBV28	TRBJ2-7
TGTGCCAGCTCAACCTATGACGGCACCGGGGAGCTGTTTTTT	CASSTYDGTGELFF	.	.	TRBV18	TRBJ2-2
TGCGCCAGCAGCGGGACCTCCTACAATGAGCAGTTCTTC	CASSGTSYNEQFF	.	.	TRBV5-1	TRBJ2-1
TGTGCCAGTAGTATAGACAGCCTCTTCTCTGGAAACACCATATATTTT	CASSIDSLFSGNTIYF	.	once	TRBV19	TRBJ1-3
TGTGCCAGCAGCTTAGCTCCGCAAGAGACCCAGTACTTC	CASSLAPQETQYF	.	once	TRBV7-2	TRBJ2-5
TGTGCCAGCAGCGGGACTAGCGGGAGCGTCAATGAGCAGTTCTTC	CASSGTSGSVNEQFF	TRBD2	.	TRBV6-6	TRBJ2-1
TGTGCCAGCAGCTTTTCTGGTGGCGGGTACGAGCAGTACTTC	CASSFSGGGYEQYF	.	.	TRBV5-6	TRBJ2-7
TGTGCCAGCAGCTTGGTTAGGAATTCACCCCTCCACTTT	CASSLVRNSPLHF	.	.	TRBV5-3	TRBJ1-6
TGTGCCAGCAGCTTGGGAGGGACTAGCGGGAGATATGAGCAGTACTTC	CASSLGGTSGRYEQYF	TRBD2	.	TRBV5-4	TRBJ2-7
TGTGCCAGCAGCTTTTCAGGGGAGGTGAGAGCTTTCTTT	CASSFSGEVRAFF	.	once	TRBV7-9	TRBJ1-1
TGTGCCAGTAAGCCCCATTCGGGAGTAGAGACCCAGTACTTC	CASKPHSGVETQYF	.	.	TRBV19	TRBJ2-5
TGTGCCAGCAGCTTCCCCGGAACAGGCCCGAGGGACTTC	CASSFPGTGPRDF	.	.	TRBV5-4	TRBJ2-7
TGTGCCAGCAGCTTAGGATCCCAGGGTGACTATGGCTACACCTTC	CASSLGSQGDYGYTF	.	.	TRBV7-2	TRBJ1-2
TGTGCCAGCAGCTTACAGCCTAGCGGGGTTTTCAAGAGGGAGCAGTTCTTC	CASSLQPSGVFKREQFF	TRBD2	once	TRBV7-2	TRBJ2-1
TGTGCCATCACCAGGAGGGATTCCGAGCAGTACTTC	CAITRRDSEQYF	.	.	TRBV10-3	TRBJ2-7
TGTGCCGCCTCCGGGACCTCCTACGAGCAGTACTTC	CAASGTSYEQYF	.	few	TRBV10-3	TRBJ2-7
TGTGCCAGCAGTGGGGGGGGCAGAAAGAACACTGAAGCTTTCTTT	CASSGGGRKNTEAFF	.	.	TRBV28	TRBJ1-1
TGTGCCAGCACGGAGGGGGGACATACCAGACAATGGGGCTACACCTTC	CASTEGGHTRQWGYTF	.	.	TRBV28	TRBJ1-2
TGCGCCAGCAGCGTAAACCCCGGACAGGTTAGGGACTACACCTTC	CASSVNPGQVRDYTF	TRBD1	.	TRBV4-1	TRBJ1-2
TGCGCCAGCAGCTTGGGGCAGGGTAGGGAGACCCAGTACTTC	CASSLGQGRETQYF	.	.	TRBV5-1	TRBJ2-5
TGTGCCAGCAGCTTTGTTATGACCAGGGAGAATCAGCCCCAGCATTTT	CASSFVMTRENQPQHF	.	few	TRBV5-5	TRBJ1-5
TGTGCCAGCAGCTCGCCGGCCCAGGGGGGCGCAGGTGAAAAACTGTTTTTT	CASSSPAQGGAGEKLFF	TRBD1	once	TRBV11-3	TRBJ1-4
TGTGCCAGCAGCCAAGAGGGGGGCCTCTACGAGCAGTACTTC	CASSQEGGLYEQYF	.	many	TRBV4-2	TRBJ2-7
TGTGCCAGCCTCTACGGGCGCTATGGCTACACCTTC	CASLYGRYGYTF	.	.	TRBV7-2	TRBJ1-2
TGTGCCTGGAGTGTTGGAGCGGTGGCCGGGGAGCTGTTTTTT	CAWSVGAVAGELFF	.	once	TRBV30	TRBJ2-2
TGTGCCAGCAGCCCGAGGGGACAGGAGAGTGCCTATGGCTACACCTTC	CASSPRGQESAYGYTF	TRBD1	.	TRBV5-4	TRBJ1-2
TGTGCCAGCAGCCTCGCAAAAGGCGGGAGGGGCAATCAGCCCCAGCATTTT	CASSLAKGGRGNQPQHF	.	.	TRBV13	TRBJ1-5
TGTGCCAGTACCACAATACAGGGCTCTGAAGCTTTCTTT	CASTTIQGSEAFF	.	.	TRBV19	TRBJ1-1
TGTGCCAGCAGCTCCGGGACCACCCTCAATGAGCAGTTCTTC	CASSSGTTLNEQFF	.	.	TRBV5-5	TRBJ2-1
TGTGCCAGCAGCTTACCGGGCAGGGACACTGAAGCTTTCTTT	CASSLPGRDTEAFF	.	once	TRBV5-5	TRBJ1-1
TGCAGCGTTGAAGCTGACAGGGGGCGCAGTGAAAAACTGTTTTTT	CSVEADRGRSEKLFF	TRBD1	medium-sized	TRBV29-1	TRBJ1-4
TGTGCCAGCATCGTAACCGGGACAGAAAGCTCACCCCTCCACTTT	CASIVTGTESSPLHF	TRBD1	.	TRBV2	TRBJ1-6
TGCGCCAGCAGCTTGGGCAGGGGAGTGGGGAACACTGAAGCTTTCTTT	CASSLGRGVGNTEAFF	.	.	TRBV5-1	TRBJ1-1
TGTGCCAGCTCACTCTACCAGAAAAGCGGGGGTAGCACAGATACGCAGTATTTT	CASSLYQKSGGSTDTQYF	TRBD2	.	TRBV18	TRBJ2-3
TGTGCCAGCAGCCCAAGACAGAGCACAGATACGCAGTATTTT	CASSPRQSTDTQYF	.	.	TRBV7-3	TRBJ2-3
TGTGCCAGCTCATTCACCCCCGGTACTAGCGGGGGGCAAGAGACCCAGTACTTC	CASSFTPGTSGGQETQYF	TRBD2	once	TRBV18	TRBJ2-5
TGCGCCAGCAGCTTGCGGAGTGACACAGATACGCAGTATTTT	CASSLRSDTDTQYF	.	.	TRBV5-1	TRBJ2-3
TGTGCCAGCACCTCGGAGAGTCCTAGCACAGATACGCAGTATTTT	CASTSESPSTDTQYF	.	once	TRBV6-1	TRBJ2-3
TGTGCCAGCAGCCCGTTCCTGGGGGATACGCAGTATTTT	CASSPFLGDTQYF	.	few	TRBV14	TRBJ2-3
TGTGCCAGTAGTGCCCGGATTTCGAGAGTTGCCTCCGAAAACATTCAGTACTTC	CASSARISRVASENIQYF	.	.	TRBV19	TRBJ2-4
TGTGCCAGCAGCTTGAACACCAATTCACCCCTCCACTTT	CASSLNTNSPLHF	.	.	TRBV7-6	TRBJ1-6
TGTGCCAGCAGCCACACTAGCGACAACGGGGAGACCCAGTACTTC	CASSHTSDNGETQYF	TRBD2	once	TRBV11-1	TRBJ2-5
TGTGCCAGCAGCTTGATTAGGGCCGGGGAGCAGTACTTC	CASSLIRAGEQYF	.	.	TRBV7-9	TRBJ2-7
TGTGCCAGCAGGGACCCGGGACTCTCCTATGGCTACACCTTC	CASRDPGLSYGYTF	.	.	TRBV6-5	TRBJ1-2
TGTGCCAGTAGTATACATGGGGCTAACTATGGCTACACCTTC	CASSIHGANYGYTF	.	.	TRBV19	TRBJ1-2
TGTGCCAGCAGCCCTCGAATTCCGGGACAGGGGTCCTACGAGCAGTACTTC	CASSPRIPGQGSYEQYF	TRBD1	.	TRBV7-8	TRBJ2-7